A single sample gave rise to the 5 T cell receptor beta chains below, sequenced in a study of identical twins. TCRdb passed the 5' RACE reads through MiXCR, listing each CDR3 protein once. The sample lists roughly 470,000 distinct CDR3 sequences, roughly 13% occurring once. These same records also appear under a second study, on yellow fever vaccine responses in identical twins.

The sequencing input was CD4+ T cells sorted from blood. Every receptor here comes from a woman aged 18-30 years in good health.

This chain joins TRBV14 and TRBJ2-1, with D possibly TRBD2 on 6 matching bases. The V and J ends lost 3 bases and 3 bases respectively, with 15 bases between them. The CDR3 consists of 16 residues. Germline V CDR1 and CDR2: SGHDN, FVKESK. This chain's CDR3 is CASSHLSGRNYNEQFF. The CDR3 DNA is TGTGCCAGCAGCCATCTTAGTGGGAGGAACTACAATGAGCAGTTCTTC.

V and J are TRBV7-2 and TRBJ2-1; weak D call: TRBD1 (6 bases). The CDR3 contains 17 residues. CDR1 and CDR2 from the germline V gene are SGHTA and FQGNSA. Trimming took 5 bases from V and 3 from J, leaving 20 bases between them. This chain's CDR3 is CASSPDSLRALYNEQFF. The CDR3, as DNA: TGTGCCAGCAGCCCGGACAGTTTACGGGCACTCTACAATGAGCAGTTCTTC.

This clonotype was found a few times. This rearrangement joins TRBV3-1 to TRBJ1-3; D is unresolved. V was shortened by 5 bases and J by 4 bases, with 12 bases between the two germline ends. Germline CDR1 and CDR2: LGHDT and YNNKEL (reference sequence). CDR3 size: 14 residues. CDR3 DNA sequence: TGTGCCAGCAGCACTCCCTTTTGGGGAAACACCATATATTTT. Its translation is CASSTPFWGNTIYF.

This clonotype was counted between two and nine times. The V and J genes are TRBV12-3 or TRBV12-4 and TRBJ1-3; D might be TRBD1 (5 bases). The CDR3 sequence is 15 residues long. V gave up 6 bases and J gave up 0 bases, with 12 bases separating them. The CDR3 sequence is CASSRDQNSGNTIYF. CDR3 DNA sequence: TGTGCCAGCAGCCGGGACCAAAACTCTGGAAACACCATATATTTT.

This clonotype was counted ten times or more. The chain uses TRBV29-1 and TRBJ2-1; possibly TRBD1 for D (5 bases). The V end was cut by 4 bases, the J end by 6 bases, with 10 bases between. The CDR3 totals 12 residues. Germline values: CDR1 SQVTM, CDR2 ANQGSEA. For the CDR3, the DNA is TGCAGCGTTGTCCCTAGGGGCAATGAGCAGTTCTTC. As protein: CSVVPRGNEQFF.